This T cell receptor beta chain was captured by sequencing in a study of cytomegalovirus exposure and HLA in healthy donors. The PCR employed 60 Vbeta primers together with 13 Jbeta primers. TCRdb's table, derived via immunoSEQ multiplex PCR, lists solely in-frame clones and lacks some. The data hold roughly 150,000 clones, with nearly 80% observed a single time. V shed 3 bases, J shed 3 bases, and the junction held 5 bases outside the gene matches. Germline assignment: CDR1 SGHDT and CDR2 YYEEEE. The CDR3 is 15 amino acids. Remarks on this clone: Antigen unknown.

Study results and limitations: Among immune exposure information, only CMV serostatus was available. The study designated around 150 TCR beta chains cytomegalovirus-associated. Across donors, most TCRs were seen rarely, yet some public ones were widespread.

The V gene is TRBV5-6, the J gene TRBJ2-4; 8 nucleotides line up with TRBD2. The sequenced material came from PBMCs. This TCR was sampled from a male donor in good health and CMV-seronegative. CDR3 sequence: CASSWGLAGKNIQYF. The CDR3 bases are TGTGCCAGCAGCTGGGGCCTAGCGGGCAAAAACATTCAGTACTTC. Complete variable domain (other parts from reference TRBV5-6 and TRBJ2-4): DAGVTQSPTHLIKTRGQQVTLRCSPKSGHDTVSWYQQALGQGPQFIFQYYEEEERQRGNFPDRFSGHQFPNYSSELNVNALLLGDSALYLCASSWGLAGKNIQYFGAGTRLSVL.